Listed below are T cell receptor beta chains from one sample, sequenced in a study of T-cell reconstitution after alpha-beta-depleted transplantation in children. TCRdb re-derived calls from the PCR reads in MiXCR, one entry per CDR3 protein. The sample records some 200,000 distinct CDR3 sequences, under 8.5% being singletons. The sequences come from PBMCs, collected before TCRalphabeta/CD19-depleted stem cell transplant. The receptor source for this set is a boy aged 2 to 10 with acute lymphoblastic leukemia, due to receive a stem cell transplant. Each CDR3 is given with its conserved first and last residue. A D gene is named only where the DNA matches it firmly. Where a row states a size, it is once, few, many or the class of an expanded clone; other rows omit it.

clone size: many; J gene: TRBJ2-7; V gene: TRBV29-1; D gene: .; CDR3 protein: CSVREYEQYF; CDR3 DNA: TGCAGCGTTAGGGAATACGAGCAGTACTTC
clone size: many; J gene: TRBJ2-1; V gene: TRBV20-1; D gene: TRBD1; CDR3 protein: CSAYQDREISSYNEQFF; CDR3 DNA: TGCAGTGCCTACCAGGACAGGGAAATCAGCTCCTACAATGAGCAGTTCTTC
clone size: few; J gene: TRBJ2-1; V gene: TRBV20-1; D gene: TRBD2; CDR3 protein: CCASRPQRGGYNEQFF; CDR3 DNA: TGCTGTGCTAGTCGCCCCCAGCGGGGGGGATACAATGAGCAGTTCTTC
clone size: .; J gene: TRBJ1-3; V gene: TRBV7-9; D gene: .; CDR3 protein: CASSLFEGPGNTIYF; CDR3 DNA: TGTGCCAGCAGCTTATTTGAGGGTCCTGGAAACACCATATATTTT
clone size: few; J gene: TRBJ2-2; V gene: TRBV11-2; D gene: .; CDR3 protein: CASSLGGRGGELFF; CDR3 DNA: TGTGCCAGCAGCTTAGGTGGAAGGGGCGGGGAGCTGTTTTTT
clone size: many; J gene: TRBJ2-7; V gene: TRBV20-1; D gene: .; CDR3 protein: CSVAQGIGSYEQYF; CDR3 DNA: TGCAGTGTCGCGCAGGGGATAGGATCCTACGAGCAGTACTTC
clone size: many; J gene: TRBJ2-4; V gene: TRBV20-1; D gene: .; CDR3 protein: CSARQDGGRLSRIQYF; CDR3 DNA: TGCAGTGCTAGACAAGACGGAGGACGTTTATCGAGGATTCAGTACTTC
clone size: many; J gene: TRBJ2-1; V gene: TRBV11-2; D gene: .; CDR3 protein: CASSSPRGNEQFF; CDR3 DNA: TGTGCCAGCAGCTCTCCACGGGGAAATGAGCAGTTCTTC
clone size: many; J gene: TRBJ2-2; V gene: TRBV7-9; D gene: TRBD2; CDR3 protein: CASSLERGANTGELFF; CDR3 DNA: TGTGCCAGCAGCTTAGAGCGGGGCGCGAACACCGGGGAGCTGTTTTTT
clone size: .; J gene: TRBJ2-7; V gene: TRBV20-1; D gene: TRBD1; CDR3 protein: CSAQDRAYEQYF; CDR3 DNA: TGCAGTGCTCAGGACAGGGCCTACGAGCAGTACTTC
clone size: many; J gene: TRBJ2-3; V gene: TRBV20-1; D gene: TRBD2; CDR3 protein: CSALPLLAKATDTQYF; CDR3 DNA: TGCAGTGCGCTTCCCCTACTAGCGAAAGCCACAGATACGCAGTATTTT
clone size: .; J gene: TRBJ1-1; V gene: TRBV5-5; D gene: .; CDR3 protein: CASSLTRRPEAFF; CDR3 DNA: TGTGCCAGCAGCTTGACTAGACGGCCCGAAGCTTTCTTT
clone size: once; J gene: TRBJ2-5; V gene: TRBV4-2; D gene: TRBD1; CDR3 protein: CASSQNRGRETQYF; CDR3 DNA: TGTGCCAGCAGCCAGAACAGGGGTCGAGAGACCCAGTACTTC
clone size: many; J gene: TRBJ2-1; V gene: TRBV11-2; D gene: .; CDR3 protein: CASSLGSWEQFF; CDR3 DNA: TGTGCCAGCAGCTTAGGATCGTGGGAGCAGTTCTTC
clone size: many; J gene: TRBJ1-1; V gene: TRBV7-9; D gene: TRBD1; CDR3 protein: CASSLVSGAGQVDTEAFF; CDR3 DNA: TGTGCCAGCAGCTTAGTGTCCGGGGCTGGACAGGTGGACACTGAAGCTTTCTTT
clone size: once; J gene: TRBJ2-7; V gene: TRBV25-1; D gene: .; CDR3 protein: CARGLGGSAEQYF; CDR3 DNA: TGTGCCAGGGGCCTGGGGGGTTCGGCCGAGCAGTACTTC